These 23 T cell receptor beta chains came from one sample sequenced in a study of blood T cell repertoires in COVID-19. TCRdb's table, derived via immunoSEQ multiplex PCR, lists solely in-frame clones and lacks some. Here the sample spans around 450,000 clones, about nine tenths being singletons. What was sequenced was PBMCs or T cells enriched from blood (not recorded which). The receptors stem from a young man who had recovered from COVID-19.

The chain is built from TRBV5-1 and TRBJ2-7; 9 bases line up with TRBD1. The length of the CDR3 is 14 residues. CDR1 is SGHRS and CDR2 is YFSETQ in the germline V gene. The V and J ends lost 4 bases and 2 bases, in that order; junction bases with no gene match: 4. The CDR3 sequence: CASSTGGGTYEQYF. CDR3 nucleotide sequence: TGCGCCAGCAGCACAGGGGGCGGGACCTACGAGCAGTACTTC.

The chain recombines TRBV27 with TRBJ2-7, with 9 bases lining up with TRBD1. This CDR3 contains 14 residues. CDR1 MNHEY and CDR2 SMNVEV come from the germline V gene (reference sequence). V lost 3 bases to trimming and J lost 9 bases; unmatched junction nucleotides: 9. The CDR3, as DNA: TGTGCCAGCAGTTTTAGGGACAGGGTTACATGGCAGTACTTC. Its protein is CASSFRDRVTWQYF.

The chain links TRBV2 to TRBJ1-1; D might be TRBD1 (5 bases). V lost 6 bases, J lost 4 bases, and 18 bases lay in between. This CDR3 has 15 residues. The germline gives CDR1 SNHLY, CDR2 FYNNEI. The CDR3 here is CASRVSPGMATEAFF. CDR3 nucleotides: TGTGCCAGCAGGGTTTCTCCAGGGATGGCCACTGAAGCTTTCTTT.

The chain combines TRBV6-5 with TRBJ1-1; 10 bases line up with TRBD1. There are 15 residues in the CDR3. Germline V CDR1 and CDR2: MNHEY, SVGAGI. Trimming removed 2 bases from V and 4 bases from J; junction bases left unmatched: 4. The CDR3 DNA follows: TGTGCCAGCAGTTACAGACAGGGGGCGGCCACTGAAGCTTTCTTT. Translation gives CASSYRQGAATEAFF.

This chain links TRBV5-1 with TRBJ2-1; 10 bases line up with TRBD2. V shed 6 bases and J 12 bases; nucleotides not matched to a gene: 12. The CDR3 sequence is 14 residues long. Germline CDR1 reads SGHRS; CDR2 reads YFSETQ. The CDR3 reads CASTLTSGQVGQFF. In DNA form, the CDR3 reads TGCGCCAGCACCCTGACTAGCGGGCAGGTGGGGCAGTTCTTC.

The chain uses TRBV5-1 and TRBJ2-3; the match to TRBD2 covers 9 bases. CDR3 length: 14 residues. After removal of 7 bases from V and 0 bases from J, the junction contained 3 bases not matched to a gene. Germline CDR1 SGHRS, CDR2 YFSETQ. The CDR3: CASRLAASTDTQYF. The CDR3 DNA reads TGCGCCAGCCGACTAGCGGCTAGCACAGATACGCAGTATTTT.

The V gene is TRBV10-2, the J gene TRBJ2-2; TRBD2 agrees at 13 bases. The germline CDR1 and CDR2 sequences are WSHSY and SAAADI. CDR3 size: 20 residues. V was clipped by 0 bases and J by 0 bases; unmatched bases: 7. The CDR3 DNA reads as TGCGCCAGCAGTGAGTCAGGACTAGCGGGAGCAACCACGAACACCGGGGAGCTGTTTTTT. It translates to CASSESGLAGATTNTGELFF.

This clone showed up just a few times. This sequence joins TRBV6-5 and TRBJ2-1; 11 bases are shared with TRBD1. CDR3 size: 15 residues. Per germline, CDR1 MNHEY and CDR2 SVGAGI. The V segment lost 6 bases and the J segment 7 bases; nucleotides outside the gene matches: 8. CDR3 in DNA: TGTGCCAGCAGGGAGGACAGGGGGCTTGGGAATGAGCAGTTCTTC. Its protein product is CASREDRGLGNEQFF.

This clone was seen a handful of times. This chain links TRBV2 with TRBJ1-5, with D uncertain. V lost 5 bases and J 4 bases, leaving 15 bases between the germline ends. CDR1 is SNHLY, CDR2 FYNNEI, per germline. CDR3 length equals 15 residues. This CDR3 is CASSSTDPGNQPQHF. The CDR3 coding sequence is TGTGCCAGCAGTTCGACGGACCCGGGGAATCAGCCCCAGCATTTT. Based on the CDR3 plus reference TRBV2 and TRBJ1-5, the full variable domain is EPEVTQTPSHQVTQMGQEVILRCVPISNHLYFYWYRQILGQKVEFLVSFYNNEISEKSEIFDDQFSVERPDGSNFTLKIRSTKLEDSAMYFCASSSTDPGNQPQHFGDGTRLSIL.

J is TRBJ2-7 and V is TRBV29-1; no reliable D call. The CDR3 consists of 15 residues. V was cut by 4 bases and J by 1 base, with 17 bases left in between. Germline V gene lookup returns CDR1 SQVTM and CDR2 ANQGSEA. The CDR3 DNA follows: TGCAGCGTTGCCTTGAGTCAGGCAAGATCCTACGAGCAGTACTTC. Translating gives CSVALSQARSYEQYF.

This clone was seen more than once but under ten times. This chain links TRBV9 with TRBJ1-2, with 11 bases lining up with TRBD1. The germline gives CDR1 SGDLS, CDR2 YYNGEE. CDR3 size: 15 residues. Trimming took 0 bases from V and 4 from J; bases not matched to a gene: 2. CDR3 amino acids: CASSVGDRGTYGYTF. CDR3 coding DNA: TGTGCCAGCAGCGTAGGGGACAGGGGGACCTATGGCTACACCTTC.

The V call is TRBV12-3 or TRBV12-4, the J call TRBJ1-6; D gene ambiguous. CDR3 size: 13 residues. V lost 4 bases to trimming and J lost 9 bases, with 10 bases between them. The CDR3 spells CASSSQAGSPLHF. Here the CDR3 DNA reads TGTGCCAGCAGTTCTCAGGCCGGTTCACCCCTCCACTTT.

V gene TRBV12-1 combines with J gene TRBJ2-7; TRBD1 reflects the table's D call only, with no check against the DNA. TRBV12-1 is marked as a pseudogene. The CDR3 sequence is 17 residues long. CDR3 loop: CASSFWALTGHLGEQYF. The DNA of the CDR3 is TGTGCCAGCAGCTTTTGGGCCCTAACAGGGCATCTAGGAGAGCAGTACTTC.

The chain recombines TRBV6-6 with TRBJ2-7; the match to TRBD2 covers 8 bases. The CDR3 has 16 amino acids. V shed 8 bases and J 5 bases; nucleotides not matched to a gene: 17. Germline values: CDR1 MNHNY, CDR2 SVGAGI (reference sequence). The CDR3 protein is CASSSRGQRESDEQYF. In DNA, the CDR3 is TGTGCCAGCTCCTCGCGGGGTCAGCGGGAGTCAGACGAGCAGTACTTC.

The rearrangement joins TRBV3-1 (or the pseudogene TRBV3-2) to TRBJ1-5; D remains ambiguous. The V end lost 0 bases, the J end lost 5 bases, and 5 bases lay between the germline ends. The V gene's germline CDR1 is LGHDT and CDR2 YNNKEL (reference sequence). The CDR3 spans 13 residues. The chain's CDR3 is CASSQDSDQPQHF. In nucleotides, the CDR3 is TGTGCCAGCAGCCAAGATTCAGATCAGCCCCAGCATTTT.

The V gene is TRBV10-1, the J gene TRBJ1-1, with D tentatively TRBD1 (6 bases). The CDR3 consists of 17 residues. CDR1 and CDR2 (germline): WNHNN, SYGVQD (reference sequence). V was pared by 4 bases and J by 4 bases, with 22 bases between. CDR3 DNA sequence: TGCGCCAGCAGTGTGATGGGGGGGGCGGAGGGCGGCACTGAAGCTTTCTTT. Protein sequence: CASSVMGGAEGGTEAFF.

The V and J genes are TRBV3-1 (or the pseudogene TRBV3-2) and TRBJ2-3; a possible D gene is TRBD2 (6 bases). The V end lost 1 base, the J end lost 0 bases, and 11 bases lay between the germline ends. CDR3 length: 16 amino acids. The germline gives CDR1 LGHDT, CDR2 YNNKEL (reference sequence). Here the CDR3 DNA reads TGTGCCAGCAGCCAAGTAGCGGATTGGAGCACAGATACGCAGTATTTT. Protein product: CASSQVADWSTDTQYF.

The V gene is TRBV20-1, the J gene TRBJ2-7; 9 nucleotides match TRBD2. The germline V gene encodes CDR1 DFQATT and CDR2 SNEGSKA (reference sequence). The CDR3 covers 16 residues. The V gene end was trimmed by 3 bases and the J gene end by 4 bases; junction bases not matched to a gene: 13. DNA of the CDR3: TGCAGTGCTAGTCGTAGTGCGGGAGGGCCTTCGTACGAGCAGTACTTC. Translated: CSASRSAGGPSYEQYF.

The V and J genes are TRBV5-1 and TRBJ1-1; possibly TRBD1 for D (6 bases). The CDR3 length is 15 residues. The germline V and J ends were trimmed by 4 bases and 3 bases, with 16 bases remaining between them. The germline gives CDR1 SGHRS, CDR2 YFSETQ. CDR3 bases: TGCGCCAGCAGCCCGGACAGTGACCCCGACACTGAAGCTTTCTTT. It translates to CASSPDSDPDTEAFF.

The V and J genes are TRBV19 and TRBJ2-3, with 11 positions matching TRBD2. The CDR3 runs 15 residues. After removal of 4 bases from V and 3 bases from J, the junction contained 3 bases not matched to a gene. Per the germline V gene, CDR1 is LNHDA and CDR2 is SQIVND (reference sequence). The CDR3 region has the DNA TGTGCCAGTAGTAGTAGCGGGAGGGAGACAGATACGCAGTATTTT. This sequence encodes CASSSSGRETDTQYF.

This chain connects TRBV5-5 to TRBJ1-4; the D gene is possibly TRBD1 (6 bases). Trimming removed 5 bases from V and 8 bases from J, with 16 bases in between. The CDR3 contains 14 residues. Germline V gene sequence: CDR1 SGHKS, CDR2 YYEKEE (reference sequence). CDR3 loop: CASSYYQGQEKLFF. CDR3 bases: TGTGCCAGCAGTTATTACCAGGGGCAGGAAAAACTGTTTTTT.

This clone was detected only once. The rearrangement joins TRBV7-3 to TRBJ1-3, with 10 bases identical to TRBD1. The length of the CDR3 is 16 residues. The germline V gene encodes CDR1 SGHTA and CDR2 FQGTGA. Trimming at V came to 5 bases and at J to 3 bases, leaving 7 bases not matched to a gene. As DNA, the CDR3 is TGTGCCAGCAGCCTACCCGGGACAGGGGTTGGAAACACCATATATTTT. Translating it yields CASSLPGTGVGNTIYF.

This clone has a single count. The chain is built from TRBV28 and TRBJ1-3, with unresolved D. This CDR3 has 12 residues. Germline-derived CDR1 and CDR2 are MDHEN and SYDVKM. V was cut by 2 bases and J by 4 bases, with 3 bases left in between. Written as DNA, the CDR3 is TGTGCCAGCAGTTTAGGCGGAAACACCATATATTTT. Its translation is CASSLGGNTIYF.